The source of this TCR beta chain is a study of CD8+ T cells in alopecia areata. The CDR3 contains 14 residues. Germline CDR1 reads SGHTA; CDR2 reads FQGNSA. V was shortened by 1 base and J by 0 bases, with 6 bases between the two germline ends. It was cDNA, reverse transcribed from extracted RNA, that served as the sequencing template. Sequencing was performed with immunoSEQ multiplex PCR; in TCRdb, only in-frame clones are kept and a portion is missing. The sample consists of under 350,000 clones, 58% of them appearing once. This sample's treatment: oral pan-JAK inhibitor, 5-10 mg twice daily. The material was CD4+ T cells sorted from blood, obtained at week 24, from a patient treated with tofacitinib. The clonotype comes from a human donor with alopecia areata. V usage is TRBV7-2 and J usage is TRBJ2-5; possible D gene TRBD1, 6 bases. The CDR3 region has the DNA TGTGCCAGCAGCTTAGGGGGGCACCAAGAGACCCAGTACTTC. This encodes CASSLGGHQETQYF.